The rows below give T cell receptor beta chains drawn from one sample of a study of shared clonotypes between healthy human individuals. Data came from immunoSEQ multiplex PCR; TCRdb stores just in-frame clones and leaves some out. The sample shows about 680,000 clones, roughly 70% of them seen only once. Source material: memory CD4+ T cells sorted from blood. The receptors derive from a woman in her 30s in good health. The CDR3 runs from the conserved cysteine through the conserved F or W. D genes are given only for firm matches. Not every row has a clone size; where given, it reads once, few, many or a size class.

size,V,J,D,DNA,CDR3
NA,TRBV4-2,TRBJ2-7,TRBD1,TGTGCCAGCAGCCAAGACCCAGACAGGGGGCTCTACGAGCAGTACTTC,CASSQDPDRGLYEQYF
NA,TRBV28,TRBJ1-5,TRBD1,TGTGCCAGCAGTTTGGTAGACGGACAGGGAGGGAATCAGCCCCAGCATTTT,CASSLVDGQGGNQPQHF
NA,TRBV6-5,TRBJ2-7,NA,TGTGCCAGCAGAGAAACGGGGATTGGGGAGCAGTACTTC,CASRETGIGEQYF
NA,TRBV28,TRBJ2-7,NA,TGTGCCAGCAGCGGGACTCCCGGGGGCTACGAGCAGTACTTC,CASSGTPGGYEQYF
NA,TRBV28,TRBJ1-2,NA,TGTGCCAGCAGCCCCGGACAGTTAATATATGGCTACACCTTC,CASSPGQLIYGYTF
once,TRBV5-4,TRBJ2-3,TRBD2,TGTGCCAGCAGCCAGACTAGCGGTGTCACAGATACGCAGTATTTT,CASSQTSGVTDTQYF
NA,TRBV5-6,TRBJ2-3,NA,TGTGCCAGCAGCTGGGGACGGCCCCCAGATACGCAGTATTTT,CASSWGRPPDTQYF
NA,TRBV5-4,TRBJ2-5,NA,TGTGCCAGCAGCTTGGTGGGGGTCGGCTTGGAGACCCAGTACTTC,CASSLVGVGLETQYF
NA,TRBV19,TRBJ2-7,NA,TGTGCCAGTAGTGGACCTCAGGGCGAAGAGCAGTACTTC,CASSGPQGEEQYF
NA,TRBV9,TRBJ2-5,NA,TGTGCCAGCAGCGTAGAGGCATCATCGGAGACCCAGTACTTC,CASSVEASSETQYF
few,TRBV4-2,TRBJ2-7,TRBD2,TGTGCCAGCAGCCGCGACTCCGGGACTAACCCTTCCTACGAGCAGTACTTC,CASSRDSGTNPSYEQYF
NA,TRBV10-3,TRBJ2-1,TRBD2,TGTGCCATCAGTGAGGAAGGGGGGTGGACTAGCGGGAGGACGCGGTACAATGAGCAGTTCTTC,CAISEEGGWTSGRTRYNEQFF
NA,TRBV7-6,TRBJ2-3,NA,TGTGCCAGCAGCTTCACTAAAGGAGATACGCAGTATTTT,CASSFTKGDTQYF
NA,TRBV28,TRBJ2-5,NA,TGTGCCAGCAGTCCCCCCAACTCGGCGGCCCAAGAGACCCAGTACTTC,CASSPPNSAAQETQYF
NA,TRBV7-2,TRBJ2-7,TRBD2,TGTGCCAGCAGCTCCCGACTAGCGGGAGCCTACGAGCAGTACTTC,CASSSRLAGAYEQYF
NA,TRBV7-2,TRBJ2-1,NA,TGTGCCAGCAGCCCGCCGGGGTCCCGGTCTATAAATGAGCAGTTCTTC,CASSPPGSRSINEQFF
NA,TRBV18,TRBJ2-7,TRBD2,TGTGCCAGCTCCGAGCGGGGGCCCTACGAGCAGTACTTC,CASSERGPYEQYF
NA,TRBV25-1,TRBJ2-3,NA,TGTGCCAGCAGTGACGGACGGGGGCCTAGCGGCCAGGGAGATACGCAGTATTTT,CASSDGRGPSGQGDTQYF
few,TRBV7-9,TRBJ2-3,TRBD2,TGTGCCAGCAGTACAACTAGCGGGAGTGCAGATACGCAGTATTTT,CASSTTSGSADTQYF
NA,TRBV4-1,TRBJ1-2,NA,TGCGCCAGCAGCAATTGGGCCTTCCAAAGGGATGGCTACACCTTC,CASSNWAFQRDGYTF
once,TRBV19,TRBJ2-6,NA,TGTGCCAGTAGTATGTCACCCCCAGGGCCTGGGGCCAACGTCCTGACTTTC,CASSMSPPGPGANVLTF
NA,TRBV6-1,TRBJ2-7,NA,TGTGCCAGCAGTGGAGCCTCTCGTTCAGCTAGCGCCATCTCCTACGAGCAGTACTTC,CASSGASRSASAISYEQYF
NA,TRBV6-5,TRBJ1-1,NA,TGTGCCAGCAGTATACAGGGCAAGAACACTGAAGCTTTCTTT,CASSIQGKNTEAFF
NA,TRBV7-8,TRBJ2-7,NA,TGTGCCAGCAGCTTAGTAGTCGCTCCCTACGAGCAGTACTTC,CASSLVVAPYEQYF